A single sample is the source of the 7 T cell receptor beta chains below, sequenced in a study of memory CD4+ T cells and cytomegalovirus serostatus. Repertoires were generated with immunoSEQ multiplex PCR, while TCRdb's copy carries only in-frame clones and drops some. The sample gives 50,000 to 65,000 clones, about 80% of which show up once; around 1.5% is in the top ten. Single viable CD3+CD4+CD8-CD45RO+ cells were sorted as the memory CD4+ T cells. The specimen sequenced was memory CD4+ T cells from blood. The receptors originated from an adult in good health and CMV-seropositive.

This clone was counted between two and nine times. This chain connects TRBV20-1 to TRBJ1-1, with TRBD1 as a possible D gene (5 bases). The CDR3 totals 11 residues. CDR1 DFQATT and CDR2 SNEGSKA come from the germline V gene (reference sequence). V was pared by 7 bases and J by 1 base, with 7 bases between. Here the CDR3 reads CSVGTNTEAFF. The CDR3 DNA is TGCAGTGTCGGGACGAACACTGAAGCTTTCTTT.

CDR3 loop: CASSVSVFSGANVLTF. The CDR3 DNA sequence: TGTGCCAGCAGCGTGTCAGTTTTCTCTGGGGCCAACGTCCTGACTTTC. This sequence joins TRBV9 and TRBJ2-6; the D is unclear. The CDR3 has 16 amino acids. V was trimmed by 2 bases and J by 0 bases, leaving 9 bases between them. Germline values: CDR1 SGDLS, CDR2 YYNGEE.

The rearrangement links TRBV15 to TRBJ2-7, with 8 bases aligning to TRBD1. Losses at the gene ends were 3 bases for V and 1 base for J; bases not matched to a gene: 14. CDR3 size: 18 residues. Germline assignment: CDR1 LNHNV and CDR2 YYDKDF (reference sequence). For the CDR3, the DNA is TGTGCCACCAGCAGGGAATCACGGGGCAGGGGGCGATCCTACGAGCAGTACTTC. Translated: CATSRESRGRGRSYEQYF.

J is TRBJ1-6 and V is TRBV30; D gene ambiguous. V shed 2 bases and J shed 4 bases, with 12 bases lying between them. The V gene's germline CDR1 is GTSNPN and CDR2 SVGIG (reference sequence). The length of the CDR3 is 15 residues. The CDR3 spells CAWSWAGNYNSPLHF. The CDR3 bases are TGTGCCTGGAGTTGGGCGGGAAATTATAATTCACCCCTCCACTTT.

Written as DNA, the CDR3 is TGCGCCAGCAGCAAAACGACAGGGGCGAACACCGGGGAGCTGTTTTTT. It translates to CASSKTTGANTGELFF. The chain joins TRBV5-1 to TRBJ2-2; 8 positions match TRBD1. Germline assignment: CDR1 SGHRS and CDR2 YFSETQ. The CDR3 runs to 16 residues. Trimming took 4 bases from V and 0 from J; bases not matched to a gene: 5.

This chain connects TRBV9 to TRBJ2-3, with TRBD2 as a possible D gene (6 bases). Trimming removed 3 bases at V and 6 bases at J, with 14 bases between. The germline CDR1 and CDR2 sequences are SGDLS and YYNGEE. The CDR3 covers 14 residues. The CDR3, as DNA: TGTGCCAGCAGCGCTCAGCGGGTCGGGGATACGCAGTATTTT. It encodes CASSAQRVGDTQYF.

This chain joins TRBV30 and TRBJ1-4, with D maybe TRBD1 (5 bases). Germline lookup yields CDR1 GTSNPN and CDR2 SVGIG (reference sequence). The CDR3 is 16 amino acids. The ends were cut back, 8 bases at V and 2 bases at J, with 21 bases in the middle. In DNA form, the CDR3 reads TGTGCCGGCGGGTGGAGGGGAGCGCGGACTAATGAAAAACTGTTTTTT. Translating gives CAGGWRGARTNEKLFF.